This TCR beta chain stems from a study of graft-versus-host responses after intestinal transplantation. General observations from the study: Across patients carrying graft-donor T cell macrochimerism, allografts held high graft-versus-host to host-versus-graft clonal ratios. The study associated peak circulating GvH clone levels with early post-transplant HvG declines.

The table came from immunoSEQ multiplex PCR; TCRdb's copy has only in-frame clones and leaves some out. The repertoire includes 80,000 to 90,000 clones, just under 95% of them detected once, and roughly 0.3% sits in the top ten. Germline V gives CDR1 LNHDA, CDR2 SQIVND (reference sequence). CDR3 size: 16 residues. The V end was cut by 3 bases, the J end by 4 bases, with 18 bases between. About this clone itself: What it recognizes is unknown.

The V and J genes are TRBV19 and TRBJ2-5, with D perhaps matching TRBD1 (5 bases). This receptor was identified in a human donor who received an intestinal transplant. Sample: unstimulated CD4+ T cells sorted from spleen or lymph node cells, taken before intestinal transplant. The CDR3 is CASSMGSTLGAETQYF. The CDR3 nucleotides read TGTGCCAGTAGTATGGGGTCAACCCTTGGGGCAGAGACCCAGTACTTC.